A selection of T cell receptor beta chains follows, all from one sample in a study of identical twins. TCRdb re-derived calls from the 5' RACE reads in MiXCR, one entry per CDR3 protein. The sample consists of about 520,000 distinct CDR3 sequences, 20% to 25% of them appearing once. These data also formed part of another study, on T cells expressing NK-cell markers.

The sample taken for sequencing was CD4+ T cells sorted from blood. The receptors here all came from a woman younger than 30 in good health. Both conserved end residues are part of each CDR3. The D gene is left open where the match is weak. Only some rows state a clone size, as once, few, many or a class for expanded clones.

>TRBV6-5|NA|TRBD1|TRBJ1-2
TGTGCCAGCAGTTATTACGGACAGGGGACCTATGGCTACACCTTC
CASSYYGQGTYGYTF
>TRBV10-3|few|NA|TRBJ2-7
TGTGCCTCGTCGGCAGGGGCGGGTTTCTACGAGCAGTACTTC
CASSAGAGFYEQYF
>TRBV20-1|NA|NA|TRBJ2-7
TGCAGTGCTAGAGATCCTAACCGCTACGAGCAGTACTTC
CSARDPNRYEQYF
>TRBV20-1|NA|TRBD2|TRBJ2-3
TGCAGTGCTAGCTCGCTCATAGCGGGGGAGGCAGATACGCAGTATTTT
CSASSLIAGEADTQYF
>TRBV12-3/TRBV12-4|NA|NA|TRBJ2-6
TGTGCCAGCAGTTTTGGGTATTCAAGAACTGGGGCCAACGTCCTGACTTTC
CASSFGYSRTGANVLTF
>TRBV21-1|NA|NA|TRBJ2-7
TGTGCCAGCAGCCCTGATCCTGGGTTGGGGGACAGTATCTACGAGCAGTACTTC
CASSPDPGLGDSIYEQYF
>TRBV20-1|NA|TRBD2|TRBJ2-3
TGCAGTGCTGCGACTAGCGGGAACACAGATACGCAGTATTTT
CSAATSGNTDTQYF
>TRBV2|NA|NA|TRBJ2-1
TGTGCCAGCAGTGTCGAATCGCGCAATGAGCAGTTCTTC
CASSVESRNEQFF
>TRBV12-3/TRBV12-4|few|TRBD1|TRBJ1-2
TGTGCCAGCAGTCTAGGACAGGGGGCTCCGACCTTC
CASSLGQGAPTF
>TRBV12-5|NA|NA|TRBJ2-2
TGTGCTAGTGGTTTGGTTCCTAACACCGGGGAGCTGTTTTTT
CASGLVPNTGELFF
>TRBV20-1|NA|NA|TRBJ1-1
TGCAGTGCTAGTTTGGGGGGGGTTGGGGTCTCTGAAGCTTTCTTT
CSASLGGVGVSEAFF
>TRBV20-1|few|TRBD2|TRBJ2-1
TGCAGTGCTAGAGATGCTAGCGGGAGGGTAAATGAGCAGTTCTTC
CSARDASGRVNEQFF
>TRBV5-5|NA|NA|TRBJ1-1
TGTGCCAGCAGCAACCGTGGGAACACTGAAGCTTTCTTT
CASSNRGNTEAFF
>TRBV13|NA|TRBD2|TRBJ2-6
TGTGCCACCAGAGGGAGGGGACCACTCTCTGGGGCCAACGTCCTGACTTTC
CATRGRGPLSGANVLTF
>TRBV20-1|few|TRBD1|TRBJ1-1
TGCAGTGCCAACAGGGGCGCTGAAGCTTTCTTT
CSANRGAEAFF
>TRBV6-5|NA|TRBD2|TRBJ2-1
TGTGCCAGCAGTTACGGGGCGGGAGCAATCGGCAATGAGCAGTTCTTC
CASSYGAGAIGNEQFF
>TRBV6-1|few|NA|TRBJ1-1
TGTGCCAGCAGCTCGGACCTTAGGGGAACTGAAGCTTTCTTT
CASSSDLRGTEAFF
>TRBV12-3/TRBV12-4|NA|NA|TRBJ1-2
TGTGCCAGCAGTTTAGGACTCATACCCCCTTATGGCTACACCTTC
CASSLGLIPPYGYTF
>TRBV20-1|NA|NA|TRBJ2-3
TGCAGTGCCAAATTTGTAACTACCCAAGATACGCAGTATTTT
CSAKFVTTQDTQYF
>TRBV6-6|few|NA|TRBJ1-2
TGTGCCAGCAGTTACTCTTATGGCTACACCTTC
CASSYSYGYTF
>TRBV10-1|many|TRBD1|TRBJ2-7
TGCGCCAGCAGTTCGGGACAGGGGTACGAGCAGTACTTC
CASSSGQGYEQYF
>TRBV20-1|many|NA|TRBJ2-3
TGCAGTGCCCTAAGTTCGGGGCCCGGGGATACGCAGTATTTT
CSALSSGPGDTQYF
>TRBV20-1|few|NA|TRBJ1-4
TGCAGTGCATTGGGACCGCGTCGACCTAATGAAAAACTGTTTTTT
CSALGPRRPNEKLFF
>TRBV20-1|few|NA|TRBJ1-3
TGCAGTGCTAGGGGGCCTGGAAACACCATATATTTT
CSARGPGNTIYF
>TRBV7-9|NA|TRBD1|TRBJ2-7
TGTGCCAGCAGCTTAGATACAGGGGATTGGGGCGACTTC
CASSLDTGDWGDF
>TRBV7-9|NA|NA|TRBJ2-5
TGTGCCAGCAGCTTCAGGACCCAGGGGGAGACCCAGTACTTC
CASSFRTQGETQYF
>TRBV12-3/TRBV12-4|few|NA|TRBJ1-2
TGTGCCAGCAGTTTGAGGGAGCTAAACTATGGCTACACCTTC
CASSLRELNYGYTF